These T cell receptor beta chains were read from a single sample in a study of blood T cell repertoires in COVID-19. The method was immunoSEQ multiplex PCR; TCRdb's version includes in-frame clones alone and lacks a portion of them. The sample yields roughly 150,000 clones, approximately 83% seen once. Sequenced material: peripheral blood. The receptors originated from a man in his 70s with active or convalescent COVID-19. The conserved cysteine and the conserved F or W are not part of the CDR3 here. The size field is filled for only some rows; it gives once, few, many or a size class.

j_call v_call clone_size cdr3_aa
TRBJ1-2 TRBV6-5 - ASSYLRRTGYGYT
TRBJ2-7 TRBV5-1 - ASSLVAGAYEQY
TRBJ2-5 TRBV4-3 - ASSQGTGGFQETQY
TRBJ2-5 TRBV15 - ATSRNRGGETQY
TRBJ2-7 TRBV18 few ASSPLGVSGSYEQY
TRBJ2-5 TRBV19 - ATSIFTSGSVETQY
TRBJ2-1 TRBV5-1 - ASRISFNGNEQF
TRBJ1-5 TRBV27 - ASSLRRGHQPQH
TRBJ2-1 TRBV28 - ATSGSYNEQF
TRBJ1-5 TRBV25-1 - ASSATTGAQH
TRBJ1-1 TRBV11-2 - ASSLDSRTGQAF
TRBJ2-4 TRBV6-1 - ASSGAGGGDIQY
TRBJ2-5 TRBV4-2 once ASSQAAGAGGGQETQY
TRBJ2-5 TRBV6-5 - ATIRDRGKETQY
TRBJ2-7 TRBV19 - ASSRDREGYEQY
TRBJ2-7 TRBV27 few ASSKSSGLPRAYEQY
TRBJ1-1 TRBV21-1 - ATGTGMSEAF
TRBJ1-5 TRBV7-2 few ASSLALPYNQPQH
TRBJ1-6 TRBV6-5 - ASSYSSTGLNSPLH
TRBJ2-1 TRBV3-1/TRBV3-2 - ASSQVQGRLQF
TRBJ1-6 TRBV7-3 - ASSSTSSYNSPLH
TRBJ2-7 TRBV19 - ASSISSVRHGTILSTEQY
TRBJ2-7 TRBV18 - ASSPGTVGREQY
TRBJ2-3 TRBV5-6 - ASSLKAGIGDTQY
TRBJ2-5 TRBV7-9 - ASSLALRETQY
TRBJ1-2 TRBV18 - ASSLDRDRPGGYT
TRBJ2-2 TRBV10-1 few ASSESRGQANTGELF
TRBJ2-5 TRBV28 - ASSNPAETQY
TRBJ2-3 TRBV5-4 - ASSPPGEAGGGDTQY
TRBJ2-7 TRBV4-1 - ASSISGGSYEQY
TRBJ1-1 TRBV6-6 - ASSHWAVDTEAF
TRBJ2-7 TRBV5-4 - ASSVGGSYEQY
TRBJ2-4 TRBV19 - ASSPISKWRGKNIQY
TRBJ2-1 TRBV5-1 - ASSTVSNSYNEQF
TRBJ2-3 TRBV19 - ASSGGSGGLDTQY
TRBJ1-4 TRBV6-5 - ASSNRGWRKLF
TRBJ1-5 TRBV19 once ASTPGRGNQPQH
TRBJ2-1 TRBV5-4 - ASREGLADYNEQF
TRBJ2-5 TRBV7-8 - ASSSRDRVATQY
TRBJ1-4 TRBV6-1 - ASSAAGGGRSNEKLF
TRBJ2-1 TRBV30 - AWSNNNEQF
TRBJ2-1 TRBV7-9 - ASSLAALSNEQF
TRBJ1-3 TRBV21-1 few ASSKDSGDVVWNTIY
TRBJ1-5 TRBV4-1 - ASSYANNPPGQPQH
TRBJ2-7 TRBV29-1 - SAYAGGSYEQY
TRBJ1-3 TRBV7-9 - ASSQDSLPGTIY
TRBJ1-2 TRBV28 - ASSLSAGHYGYT
TRBJ1-1 TRBV3-1/TRBV3-2 - ASSQVQGFTEAF
TRBJ1-5 TRBV6-5 - ASSYLVSGDNQPQH
TRBJ2-7 TRBV9 few ASSLQGLAGDEQY
TRBJ2-5 TRBV28 once ATTDRERSETQY
TRBJ1-4 TRBV12-5 - ASGLVFERSEKLF